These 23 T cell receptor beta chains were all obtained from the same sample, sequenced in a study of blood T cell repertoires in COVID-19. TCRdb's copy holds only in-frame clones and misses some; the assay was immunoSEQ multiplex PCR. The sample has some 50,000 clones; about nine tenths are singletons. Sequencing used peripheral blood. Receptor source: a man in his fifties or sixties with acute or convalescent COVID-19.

This CDR3 is CASSLSPGGHEQYF. The CDR3 nucleotides read TGTGCCAGCAGTTTATCGCCAGGGGGCCACGAGCAGTACTTC. The chain recombines TRBV27 with TRBJ2-7, with TRBD1 identical over 8 bases. Trimming took 0 bases from V and 5 from J; bases not matched to a gene: 3. The CDR3 covers 14 residues. Germline lookup yields CDR1 MNHEY and CDR2 SMNVEV (reference sequence).

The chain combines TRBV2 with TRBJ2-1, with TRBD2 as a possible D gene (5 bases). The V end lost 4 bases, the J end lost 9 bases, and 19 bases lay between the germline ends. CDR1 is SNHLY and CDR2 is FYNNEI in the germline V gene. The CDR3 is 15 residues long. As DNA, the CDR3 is TGTGCCAGCAGTGGAGTAGCAGGAGAGGCGGGTGAGCAGTTCTTC. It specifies CASSGVAGEAGEQFF.

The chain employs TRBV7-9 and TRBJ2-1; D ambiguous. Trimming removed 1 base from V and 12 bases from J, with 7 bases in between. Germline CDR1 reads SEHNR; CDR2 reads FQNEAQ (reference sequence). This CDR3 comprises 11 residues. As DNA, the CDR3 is TGTGCCAGCAGCTTAGGGAGAGGGCAGTTCTTC. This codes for CASSLGRGQFF.

The CDR3 DNA reads as TGTGCCAGCTCACCAAACCAGAACTATGGCTACACCTTC. Encoded protein: CASSPNQNYGYTF. The gene calls are TRBV18 and TRBJ1-2; D not resolved. V lost 2 bases and J 2 bases, leaving 6 bases between the germline ends. The CDR3 has 13 residues. Germline V CDR1 and CDR2: KGHSH, LQKENI.

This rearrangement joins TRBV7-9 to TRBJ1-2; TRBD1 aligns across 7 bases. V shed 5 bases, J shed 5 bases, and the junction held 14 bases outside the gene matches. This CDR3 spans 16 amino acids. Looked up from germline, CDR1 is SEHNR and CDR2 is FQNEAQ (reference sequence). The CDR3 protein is CASSHPRSGQAYGYTF. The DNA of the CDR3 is TGTGCCAGCAGCCATCCGAGATCAGGACAGGCGTATGGCTACACCTTC.

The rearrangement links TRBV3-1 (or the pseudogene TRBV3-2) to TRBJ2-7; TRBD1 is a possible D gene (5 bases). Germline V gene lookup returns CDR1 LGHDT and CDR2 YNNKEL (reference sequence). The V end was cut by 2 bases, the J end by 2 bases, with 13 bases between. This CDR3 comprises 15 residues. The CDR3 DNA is TGTGCCAGCAGCCAAAGTAAGGCAGGGCCCTACGAGCAGTACTTC. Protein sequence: CASSQSKAGPYEQYF.

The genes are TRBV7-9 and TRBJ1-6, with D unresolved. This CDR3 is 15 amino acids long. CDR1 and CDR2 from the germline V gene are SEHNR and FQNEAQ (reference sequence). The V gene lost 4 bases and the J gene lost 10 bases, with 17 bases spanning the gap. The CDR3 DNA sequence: TGTGCCAGCAGCTCGCGGGCGGTCTCACAATCACCCCTCCACTTT. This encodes CASSSRAVSQSPLHF.

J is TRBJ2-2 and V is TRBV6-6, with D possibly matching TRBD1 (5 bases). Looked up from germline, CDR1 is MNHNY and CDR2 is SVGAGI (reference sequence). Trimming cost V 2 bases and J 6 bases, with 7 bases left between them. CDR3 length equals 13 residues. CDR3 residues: CASSYRQPGELFF. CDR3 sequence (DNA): TGTGCCAGCAGTTACCGACAGCCCGGGGAGCTGTTTTTT.

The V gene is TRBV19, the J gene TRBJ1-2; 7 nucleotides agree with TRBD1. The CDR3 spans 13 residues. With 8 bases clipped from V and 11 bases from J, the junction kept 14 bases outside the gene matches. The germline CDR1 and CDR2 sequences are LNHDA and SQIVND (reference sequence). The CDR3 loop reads CASRYRGTVGYTF. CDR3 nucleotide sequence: TGTGCCAGTCGGTACAGGGGAACTGTAGGGTACACCTTC.

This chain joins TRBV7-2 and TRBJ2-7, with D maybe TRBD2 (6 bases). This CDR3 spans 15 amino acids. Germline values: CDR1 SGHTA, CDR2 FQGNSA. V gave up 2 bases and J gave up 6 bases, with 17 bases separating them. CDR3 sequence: CASSLPPSRAGEQYF. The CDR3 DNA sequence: TGTGCCAGCAGCTTACCCCCGTCCCGAGCGGGCGAGCAGTACTTC.

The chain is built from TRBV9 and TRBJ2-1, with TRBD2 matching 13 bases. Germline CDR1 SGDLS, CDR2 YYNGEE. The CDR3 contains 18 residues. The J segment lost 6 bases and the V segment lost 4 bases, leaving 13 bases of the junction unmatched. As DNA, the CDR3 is TGTGCCAGCAGCCTTAGCCCCTTACTAGCGGGGGGGGGCAATGAGCAGTTCTTC. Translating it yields CASSLSPLLAGGGNEQFF.

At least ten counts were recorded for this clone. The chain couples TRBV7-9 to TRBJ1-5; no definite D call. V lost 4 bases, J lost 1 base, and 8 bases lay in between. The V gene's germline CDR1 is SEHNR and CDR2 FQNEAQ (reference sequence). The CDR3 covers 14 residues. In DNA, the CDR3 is TGTGCCAGCAGCTCTAAATTAAGCAATCAGCCCCAGCATTTT. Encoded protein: CASSSKLSNQPQHF.

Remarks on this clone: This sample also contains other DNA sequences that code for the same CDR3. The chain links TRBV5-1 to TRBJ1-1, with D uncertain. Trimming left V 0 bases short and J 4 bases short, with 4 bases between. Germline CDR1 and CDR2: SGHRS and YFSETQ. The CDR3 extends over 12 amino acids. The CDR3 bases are TGCGCCAGCAGCTTGGACAGCACTGAAGCTTTCTTT. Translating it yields CASSLDSTEAFF.

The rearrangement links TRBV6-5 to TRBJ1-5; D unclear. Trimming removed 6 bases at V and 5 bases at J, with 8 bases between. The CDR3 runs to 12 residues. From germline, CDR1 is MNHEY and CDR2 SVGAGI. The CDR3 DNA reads TGTGCCAGCAGGGACGGGGATCAGCCCCAGCATTTT. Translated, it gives CASRDGDQPQHF.

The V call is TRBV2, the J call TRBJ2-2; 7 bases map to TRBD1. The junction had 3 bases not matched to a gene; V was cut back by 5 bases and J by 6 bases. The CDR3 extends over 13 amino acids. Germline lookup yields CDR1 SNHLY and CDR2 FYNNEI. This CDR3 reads CASSRQGAGELFF. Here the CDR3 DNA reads TGTGCCAGCAGTCGACAGGGAGCCGGGGAGCTGTTTTTT.

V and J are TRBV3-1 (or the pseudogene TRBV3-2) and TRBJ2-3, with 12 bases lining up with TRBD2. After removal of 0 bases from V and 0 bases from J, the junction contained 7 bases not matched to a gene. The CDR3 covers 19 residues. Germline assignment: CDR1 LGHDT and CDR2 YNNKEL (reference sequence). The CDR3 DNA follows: TGTGCCAGCAGCCAAGACCCTAGCGGGGGGGCAATAAGCACAGATACGCAGTATTTT. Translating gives CASSQDPSGGAISTDTQYF.

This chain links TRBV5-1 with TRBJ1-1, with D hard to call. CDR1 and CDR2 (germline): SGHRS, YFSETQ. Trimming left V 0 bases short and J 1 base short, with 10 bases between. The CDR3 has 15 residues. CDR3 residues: CASSLDRGRNTEAFF. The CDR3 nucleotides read TGCGCCAGCAGCTTGGATAGAGGGAGGAACACTGAAGCTTTCTTT.

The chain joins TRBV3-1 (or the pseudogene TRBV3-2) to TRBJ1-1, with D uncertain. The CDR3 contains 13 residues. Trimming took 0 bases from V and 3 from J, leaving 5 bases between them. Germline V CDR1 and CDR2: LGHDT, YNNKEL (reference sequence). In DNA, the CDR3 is TGTGCCAGCAGCCAAGACCGCGACACTGAAGCTTTCTTT. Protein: CASSQDRDTEAFF.

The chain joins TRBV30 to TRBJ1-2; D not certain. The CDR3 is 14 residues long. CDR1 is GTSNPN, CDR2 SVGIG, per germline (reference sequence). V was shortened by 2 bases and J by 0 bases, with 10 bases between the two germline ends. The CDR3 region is CAWSKAGSNYGYTF. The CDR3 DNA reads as TGTGCCTGGAGTAAGGCAGGATCTAACTATGGCTACACCTTC.

The CDR3 DNA is TGCGCCAGCAGCTTGGGGGGGACAGCGACCGAAGAGACCCAGTACTTC. It encodes CASSLGGTATEETQYF. This rearrangement joins TRBV5-1 to TRBJ2-5; 7 bases match TRBD1. The CDR3 length is 16 residues. Per germline, CDR1 SGHRS and CDR2 YFSETQ. The V gene end was trimmed by 0 bases and the J gene end by 3 bases; junction bases not matched to a gene: 8.

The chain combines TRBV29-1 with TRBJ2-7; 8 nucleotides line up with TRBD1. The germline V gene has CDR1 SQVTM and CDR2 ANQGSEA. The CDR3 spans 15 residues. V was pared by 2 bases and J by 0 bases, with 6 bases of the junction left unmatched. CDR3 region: CSVEFSGQASYEQYF. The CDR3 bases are TGCAGCGTTGAATTTTCGGGACAGGCCTCCTACGAGCAGTACTTC.

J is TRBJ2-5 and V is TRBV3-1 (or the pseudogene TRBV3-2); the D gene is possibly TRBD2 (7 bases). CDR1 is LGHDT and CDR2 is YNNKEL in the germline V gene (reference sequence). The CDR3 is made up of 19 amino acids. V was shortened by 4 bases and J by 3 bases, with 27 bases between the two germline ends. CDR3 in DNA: TGTGCCAGCAGCCCCCTCTTGGGGGGGGCGGGCGGGATAAAAGAGACCCAGTACTTC. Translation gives CASSPLLGGAGGIKETQYF.

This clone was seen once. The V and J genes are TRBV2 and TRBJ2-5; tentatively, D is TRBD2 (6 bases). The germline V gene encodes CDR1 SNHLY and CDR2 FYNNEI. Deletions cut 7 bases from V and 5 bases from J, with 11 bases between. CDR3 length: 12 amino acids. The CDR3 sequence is CASKEGPETQYF. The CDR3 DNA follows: TGTGCCAGCAAGGAGGGCCCGGAGACCCAGTACTTC. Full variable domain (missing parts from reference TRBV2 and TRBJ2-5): EPEVTQTPSHQVTQMGQEVILRCVPISNHLYFYWYRQILGQKVEFLVSFYNNEISEKSEIFDDQFSVERPDGSNFTLKIRSTKLEDSAMYFCASKEGPETQYFGPGTRLLVL.